The 28 T cell receptor beta chains in this list originate from one sample, sequenced in a study. From the RT-PCR reads, TCRdb called clonotypes with MiXCR, one entry per CDR3 protein. The repertoire holds 550,000 to 750,000 distinct CDR3 sequences, with over 12% as singletons. Sequencing was done on a sample of memory CD4+ T cells from blood. The origin of the receptors is a female donor in good health, serving as a healthy control.

This clonotype was observed a few times. The chain is built from TRBV5-1 and TRBJ1-2; D unclear. The CDR3 loop spans 15 amino acids. V lost 1 base and J lost 2, with 12 bases in between. Per germline, CDR1 SGHRS and CDR2 YFSETQ. CDR3: CASSLNVRENYGYTF. In nucleotides, the CDR3 is TGCGCCAGCAGCTTGAATGTAAGAGAGAACTATGGCTACACCTTC.

This chain links TRBV7-3 with TRBJ2-1; D may be TRBD1 (7 bases). Per the germline V gene, CDR1 is SGHTA and CDR2 is FQGTGA. This CDR3 spans 14 amino acids. The V and J ends lost 2 bases and 8 bases respectively, with 13 bases between them. Here the CDR3 reads CASSLVQGGDEQFF. The CDR3 nucleotides read TGTGCCAGCAGCTTAGTTCAGGGGGGCGATGAGCAGTTCTTC.

V and J are TRBV20-1 and TRBJ2-2, with 8 positions matching TRBD1. CDR3 length: 14 amino acids. Germline V gives CDR1 DFQATT, CDR2 SNEGSKA (reference sequence). V was pared by 6 bases and J by 1 base, with 4 bases of the junction left unmatched. The CDR3 region is CSAGTGENTGELFF. The CDR3 DNA sequence: TGCAGTGCCGGGACAGGCGAGAACACCGGGGAGCTGTTTTTT.

The table lists this clonotype with a few counts. This chain uses TRBV5-1 with TRBJ2-3; 9 positions match TRBD2. The CDR3 runs 17 residues. With 4 bases clipped from V and 4 bases from J, the junction kept 13 bases outside the gene matches. CDR1 is SGHRS, CDR2 YFSETQ, per germline. CDR3 bases: TGCGCCAGCAGCCACACTGCCAGACTAGCGGCGGCAGATACGCAGTATTTT. Protein sequence: CASSHTARLAAADTQYF.

This clonotype was seen repeatedly, ten times or more. CDR3 in amino acids: CASSFTDNTDTQYF. In nucleotides, the CDR3 is TGTGCCAGCAGTTTTACAGATAACACAGATACGCAGTATTTT. The chain uses TRBV12-3 or TRBV12-4 and TRBJ2-3; D call uncertain. V gave up 3 bases and J gave up 2 bases, with 9 bases separating them. The CDR3 is 14 residues long.

The table lists this clonotype with a few counts. This chain connects TRBV7-2 to TRBJ1-2, with 9 bases matching TRBD1. The CDR3 totals 16 residues. CDR1 and CDR2 (germline): SGHTA, FQGNSA. V dropped 2 bases and J dropped 8; count of bases not matched to a gene: 12. The CDR3 DNA sequence: TGTGCCAGCAGCTTACCCACAGGGGGCAGAACCGGGGGCTACACCTTC. It translates to CASSLPTGGRTGGYTF.

This chain connects TRBV10-2 to TRBJ2-7, with D perhaps being TRBD1 or TRBD2 (5 bases each). With 4 bases removed from V and 0 bases from J, the gap between germline ends came to 13 bases. Germline CDR1 and CDR2: WSHSY and SAAADI. The CDR3 is 15 amino acids. The CDR3 bases are TGCGCCAGCAGTGGAGGGGCGATAAGCTCCTACGAGCAGTACTTC. It is translated as CASSGGAISSYEQYF.

V gene TRBV2 combines with J gene TRBJ2-7; D is ambiguous. The CDR3 spans 11 residues. Trimming took off 6 bases at V and 7 bases at J, with 10 bases between the two ends. CDR1 is SNHLY, CDR2 FYNNEI, per germline. The CDR3 loop is CASSALLEQYF. The CDR3 bases are TGTGCCAGCAGCGCCCTCTTGGAGCAGTACTTC. Full variable domain (remainder filled in from reference TRBV2 and TRBJ2-7): EPEVTQTPSHQVTQMGQEVILRCVPISNHLYFYWYRQILGQKVEFLVSFYNNEISEKSEIFDDQFSVERPDGSNFTLKIRSTKLEDSAMYFCASSALLEQYFGPGTRLTVT.

The V gene is TRBV9, the J gene TRBJ1-1; 7 bases are a match to TRBD1. Unmatched junction bases numbered 3, after V lost 4 bases and J lost 0 bases. Germline V gives CDR1 SGDLS, CDR2 YYNGEE. The CDR3 sequence is 14 residues long. For the CDR3, the DNA is TGTGCCAGCAGCCAGGGACAGATGAACACTGAAGCTTTCTTT. Translation: CASSQGQMNTEAFF.

This clonotype turned up a few times. V usage is TRBV5-1 and J usage is TRBJ1-4; D might be TRBD1 (5 bases). The CDR3 consists of 15 residues. The V gene lost 3 bases and the J gene lost 5 bases, with 14 bases spanning the gap. CDR1 is SGHRS and CDR2 is YFSETQ in the germline V gene. As DNA, the CDR3 is TGCGCCAGCAGCTGGGGGAACCGGGAGAATGAAAAACTGTTTTTT. Translation gives CASSWGNRENEKLFF.

The V and J genes are TRBV18 and TRBJ2-6; D call uncertain. Germline-derived CDR1 and CDR2 are KGHSH and LQKENI. The CDR3 extends over 16 amino acids. With 2 bases removed from V and 1 base from J, the gap between germline ends came to 9 bases. CDR3 DNA: TGTGCCAGCTCACCAAACGTCCTTTCTGGGGCCAACGTCCTGACTTTC. Translated, it gives CASSPNVLSGANVLTF.

This clonotype appeared a few times. This sequence joins TRBV6-6 and TRBJ1-2; D uncertain. Germline V CDR1 and CDR2: MNHNY, SVGAGI (reference sequence). CDR3 length: 12 residues. V lost 7 bases and J 5 bases, leaving 11 bases between the germline ends. CDR3 region: CASTWGPYGYTF. In DNA form, the CDR3 reads TGTGCCAGCACTTGGGGTCCTTATGGCTACACCTTC.

This clonotype was seen more than once but under ten times. CDR3 loop: CASSRRLAGGMGEQFF. The CDR3 nucleotides read TGTGCCAGCAGCCGTAGACTAGCGGGAGGGATGGGTGAGCAGTTCTTC. The chain links TRBV9 to TRBJ2-1, with 14 bases matching TRBD2. V dropped 4 bases and J dropped 9; count of bases not matched to a gene: 9. CDR1 is SGDLS, CDR2 YYNGEE, per germline. The CDR3 is 16 residues long.

The chain is built from TRBV18 and TRBJ2-5, with 9 bases lining up with TRBD1. V was pared by 3 bases and J by 5 bases, with 7 bases of the junction left unmatched. Per the germline V gene, CDR1 is KGHSH and CDR2 is LQKENI. The CDR3 runs to 15 residues. This CDR3 is CASSPLGTGLETQYF. The DNA for the CDR3 is TGTGCCAGCTCACCGCTGGGGACAGGGTTGGAGACCCAGTACTTC.

The J gene is TRBJ2-1, the V gene TRBV28; D call uncertain. The V end was cut by 6 bases, the J end by 0 bases, with 12 bases between. CDR1 is MDHEN and CDR2 is SYDVKM in the germline V gene. The CDR3 is 15 amino acids. CDR3 sequence (DNA): TGTGCCAGCAGAGCGATTCCGAGCTCCTACAATGAGCAGTTCTTC. This sequence encodes CASRAIPSSYNEQFF.

The chain employs TRBV27 and TRBJ1-2; 8 bases fit TRBD1. The CDR3 is 16 residues long. Trimming cost V 1 base and J 3 bases; bases outside gene matches: 7. Germline V CDR1 and CDR2: MNHEY, SMNVEV (reference sequence). Here the CDR3 reads CASSLLGQGKDYGYTF. In DNA form, the CDR3 reads TGTGCCAGCAGTTTATTAGGACAGGGAAAAGACTATGGCTACACCTTC.

V is TRBV19 and J is TRBJ1-5, with TRBD1 matching 8 bases. Germline loops: CDR1 LNHDA, CDR2 SQIVND (reference sequence). J was trimmed by 4 bases and V by 5 bases; bases with no gene match: 4. CDR3 length: 14 amino acids. The CDR3 sequence is CASSGQGTNQPQHF. The CDR3 DNA reads as TGTGCCAGTAGTGGACAGGGCACTAATCAGCCCCAGCATTTT.

The chain combines TRBV6-6 with TRBJ2-2; TRBD1 aligns across 8 bases. With 2 bases clipped from V and 3 bases from J, the junction kept 8 bases outside the gene matches. The CDR3 is 17 residues long. Germline lookup yields CDR1 MNHNY and CDR2 SVGAGI (reference sequence). The CDR3, as DNA: TGTGCCAGCAGTTACCCGGGGCAGGGGGCATACACCGGGGAGCTGTTTTTT. It is translated as CASSYPGQGAYTGELFF.

V is TRBV4-1 and J is TRBJ2-1, with D perhaps TRBD2 (6 bases). Per the germline V gene, CDR1 is MGHRA and CDR2 is YSYEKL. Trimming left V 0 bases short and J 0 bases short, with 6 bases between. The length of the CDR3 is 15 residues. Here the CDR3 reads CASSQETSSYNEQFF. The CDR3 nucleotides read TGCGCCAGCAGCCAAGAGACTAGCTCCTACAATGAGCAGTTCTTC.

This chain connects TRBV14 to TRBJ2-2; no definite D call. Germline CDR1 and CDR2: SGHDN and FVKESK. The germline V and J ends were trimmed by 5 bases and 7 bases, with 11 bases remaining between them. This CDR3 comprises 13 residues. The CDR3 coding sequence is TGTGCCAGCAGCTATGGTTTGAGCGGGGAGCTGTTTTTT. Translating gives CASSYGLSGELFF.

This rearrangement joins TRBV20-1 to TRBJ1-4, with 7 bases lining up with TRBD1. V shed 7 bases and J 7 bases; nucleotides not matched to a gene: 12. This CDR3 is built from 14 residues. The germline CDR1 and CDR2 sequences are DFQATT and SNEGSKA (reference sequence). The CDR3 sequence is CSVPLTGRFEKLFF. As DNA, the CDR3 is TGCAGTGTCCCCTTGACAGGGAGGTTTGAAAAACTGTTTTTT.

The gene calls are TRBV24-1 and TRBJ1-2, with 11 positions matching TRBD1. Looked up from germline, CDR1 is KGHDR and CDR2 is SFDVKD. The CDR3 length is 14 residues. Trimming took 3 bases from V and 6 from J; bases not matched to a gene: 2. DNA for the CDR3: TGTGCCACCAGTGATGCGGGACAGGGGGATGGCTACACCTTC. It is translated as CATSDAGQGDGYTF.

The rearrangement uses TRBV18 and TRBJ2-5; TRBD1 agrees at 9 bases. The V and J ends lost 2 bases and 4 bases, in that order; junction bases with no gene match: 5. The CDR3 is 15 amino acids. Germline V CDR1 and CDR2: KGHSH, LQKENI. Here the CDR3 DNA reads TGTGCCAGCTCACCAAGGGACAGGGCTCCAGAGACCCAGTACTTC. Amino acid sequence: CASSPRDRAPETQYF.

V and J are TRBV7-9 and TRBJ1-2; D might be TRBD1 (6 bases). The CDR3 sequence is 15 residues long. CDR1 and CDR2 (germline): SEHNR, FQNEAQ (reference sequence). The V gene lost 3 bases and the J gene lost 3 bases, with 14 bases spanning the gap. The CDR3 bases are TGTGCCAGCAGCTTTGGGACACCCGTAGACTATGGCTACACCTTC. Translated, it gives CASSFGTPVDYGYTF.

V usage is TRBV6-2 or TRBV6-3 and J usage is TRBJ2-7; TRBD2 aligns across 11 bases. The J segment lost 5 bases and the V segment lost 6 bases, leaving 6 bases of the junction unmatched. CDR1 and CDR2 (germline): MNHEY, SVGEGT. There are 14 residues in the CDR3. CDR3 coding DNA: TGTGCCAGCAGCCCTAGCGGGAGGAACCACGAGCAGTACTTC. Its protein is CASSPSGRNHEQYF.

There are a few counts of this clonotype. The genes are TRBV20-1 and TRBJ2-1; the D gene could be TRBD1 or TRBD2 (5 bases each). V lost 5 bases and J lost 4, with 18 bases in between. The germline gives CDR1 DFQATT, CDR2 SNEGSKA (reference sequence). The CDR3 consists of 15 residues. In DNA form, the CDR3 reads TGCAGTGCTCCTAGGGACGGAAGCTTATACAATGAGCAGTTCTTC. Protein sequence: CSAPRDGSLYNEQFF.

The sample holds a few counts of this clonotype. The rearrangement links TRBV11-2 to TRBJ1-5; D is uncertain. This CDR3 contains 17 residues. Trimming took off 4 bases at V and 0 bases at J, with 16 bases between the two ends. Germline CDR1 SGHAT, CDR2 FQNNGV. Written as DNA, the CDR3 is TGTGCCAGCAGCTCCTCCGCCGGGAGCCATAGCAATCAGCCCCAGCATTTT. Encoded protein: CASSSSAGSHSNQPQHF.

This clonotype came up a few times. The V call is TRBV5-1, the J call TRBJ2-3, with 9 positions matching TRBD1. With V trimmed by 4 bases and J by 0 bases, 3 bases remained unmatched. This CDR3 contains 15 residues. Germline V lookup: CDR1 SGHRS, CDR2 YFSETQ. This CDR3 reads CASSQGQGSTDTQYF. Written as DNA, the CDR3 is TGCGCCAGCAGCCAAGGACAGGGGAGCACAGATACGCAGTATTTT.